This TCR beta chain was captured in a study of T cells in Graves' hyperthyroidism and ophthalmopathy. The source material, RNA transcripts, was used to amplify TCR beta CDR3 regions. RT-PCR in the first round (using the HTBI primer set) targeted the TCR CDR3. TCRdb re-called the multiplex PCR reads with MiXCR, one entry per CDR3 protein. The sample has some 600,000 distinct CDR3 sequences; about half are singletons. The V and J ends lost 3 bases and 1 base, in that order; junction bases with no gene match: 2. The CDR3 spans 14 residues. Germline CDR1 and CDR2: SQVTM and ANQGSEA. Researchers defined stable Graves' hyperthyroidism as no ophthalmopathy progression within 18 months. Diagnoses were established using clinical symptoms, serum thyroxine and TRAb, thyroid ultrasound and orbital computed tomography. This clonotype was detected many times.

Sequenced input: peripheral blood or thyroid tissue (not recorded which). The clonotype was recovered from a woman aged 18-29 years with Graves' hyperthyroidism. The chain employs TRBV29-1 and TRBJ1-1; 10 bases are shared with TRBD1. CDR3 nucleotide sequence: TGCAGCGTTGAGAGGACAGGGGGGAACACTGAAGCTTTCTTT. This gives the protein CSVERTGGNTEAFF.